Included here is one TCR beta chain sequence, with context. This clone was counted a single time. Its antigen remains undetermined. No base-level quality is on record; no much larger clone is a single base apart. The data stem from a study of cytomegalovirus exposure and HLA in healthy donors (dated by TCRdb to about 2017). For the wider study: According to an earlier analysis of 550 to 700 of the donors, about 180 million T cells yielded 117 million unique TCR beta sequences and about 300 Gb of sequence data. Approximately 300 gigabases of sequencing data and around 80 million unique TCR sequences made up an early release that covered approximately 700 HLA-typed donors. Of the 300 to 500 genotyped donors, 70% to 90% were placed in the genetic ancestry cluster associated with self-reported Caucasian donors. The study aimed to test whether signatures of past pathogen exposure could be identified by cataloging public T cell receptors. The study used immunosequencing to profile the T cell repertoires of some 600 subjects and linked those repertoires to cytomegalovirus serostatus. Along with the approximately 600-subject first cohort, a separate validation cohort of over a hundred different subjects was used. To predict cytomegalovirus infection status, the study combined high-throughput TCR immunosequencing, statistical association of individual TCRs with disease status, and machine learning. A later analysis re-examined previously published TCR beta repertoires from about 700 donors and added high-resolution HLA genotyping to investigate patterns of TCR occurrence. Rather than using new phenotypic data, the later analysis identified candidate immune exposures from TCR beta sequences and from how often those sequences occurred across donors. To decide whether each TCR beta V gene segment behaved as functional or pseudogenic, an earlier analysis of some 600 of the donors relied on high-throughput TCR beta sequencing. Alongside the repertoire data, information on donor age, sex, ethnicity and CMV serostatus was compiled. A later genetic analysis used genome-wide SNP genotypes for about 60% of the roughly 670 donors, treating that subset as a discovery cohort. All discovery cohort repertoires had been generated on a single sequencing platform. HLA typing covered class I and class II loci at four-digit resolution. Typing coverage differed by locus: A, B, C, DRB1 and DQB1 were typed in roughly 629-640 donors, DQA1 in roughly 510, DPA1 in roughly 590, and DPB1 in 450 to 480. Four to six DR-DQ haplotypes were handled as single units for association and clustering, since linkage in the cohort was strong. Among 300 to 500 genotyped donors of the cohort, an average of around 250,000 unique TCR beta nucleotide sequences was sequenced per donor, of which about 18% were non-productive.

The library was prepared using the immunoSEQ multiplex PCR assay. For the multiplex PCR, a mixture combining 60 forward primers for TCR Vbeta segments and 13 reverse primers for TCR Jbeta segments was used. Amplification of the CDR3 region of rearranged TCR beta genes was performed with a multiplex PCR assay on genomic DNA. On the Illumina HiSeq System, the amplified TCR beta libraries were sequenced as 87-base-pair reads. The original pipeline was this. In a later analysis, 77 million or so unique TCR beta chains were counted across the 690 or so repertoires, and about 9.9 million of these chains were shared by at least two donors. Raw reads were error-corrected and collapsed into unique sequences by a nearest-neighbor algorithm in which closely related sequences were merged to remove PCR and sequencing errors. Alignment of CDR3 sequences to IMGT reference sequences was used to assign V, D and J gene segments. For a sequence to be retained, a match of at least six nucleotides was required to both a V gene segment and a J gene segment. A rearrangement counted as productive if the CDR3 had no stop codons and remained in frame with V and J, and every other rearrangement counted as non-productive. Following IMGT convention, CDR3 was defined as the stretch from the second conserved V-encoded cysteine to the conserved J-encoded phenylalanine. The earlier analysis of approximately 590 of the donors excluded any sequence lacking an unambiguous match to a single V gene segment. An earlier analysis of over 450 of the donors classified V segments as functional when productive rearrangements were above 56.7% and as segregating when the standard deviation between donors was above 5%. A statistical classification framework was built to diagnose cytomegalovirus status from the catalog of TCR beta chain sequences. In a later analysis, TCR nucleotide sequences were compared against IMGT/GENE-DB human TR gene sequences so that V and J genes could be assigned. A later analysis assigned CDR3 sequences and most-parsimonious VDJ recombination scenarios with the TCRdist pipeline. In a later analysis, every TCR beta chain was defined by the combination of its CDR3 amino acid sequence and its V-gene family, and reads without a unique V-gene family were dropped. In a later analysis, 450 to 600 highly shared, low-generation-probability nucleotide sequences were removed to address suspected cross-contamination and a sequencing artifact. A later analysis calculated a clonal expansion index for each public chain from normalized within-repertoire ranks of inferred template counts. In a later analysis, generation probabilities were computed with a VDJ recombination model fitted to out-of-frame rearrangements, and the resulting probabilities were checked against IGoR. In a later analysis, hypergeometric tests were used to score TCR-TCR, TCR-HLA and TCR-CMV co-occurrence, with a repertoire-size bias correction applied to TCR pairs. In a later analysis, false discovery rates were estimated by permuting HLA or CMV assignments 20 times. In a later analysis, co-occurring TCRs were grouped with DBSCAN, and TCRdist sequence similarity was added when clustering was performed within HLA-allele-positive subsets. For co-occurrence clustering, repertoires with fewer than 30,000 or more than 120,000 public chains were excluded, along with a handful of repertoires with anomalous nucleotide sharing. TCRdb took this table from immuneACCESS and kept in-frame rearrangements with V and J called. Such tables lack part of the clones; where checked against another copy, unresolved V genes explain under half of the gap, and the rest is unexplained. The V and J calls and the clone size are those of that table, but D and trimming were determined from the DNA. Present in this sample are roughly 130,000 clones, 74% of which were seen just once. Nearly 6% of the sample rests with the top ten.

In total, over 600 healthy bone marrow donors made up the cohort. At the time of sampling, all cohort members were nominally healthy, though unrecorded immune exposures were likely present. The donor tested CMV seropositive, placing the donor among the roughly 300 seropositive members of the cohort. Each donor provided a peripheral blood sample, and peripheral blood mononuclear cells were used for TCR beta sequencing. The Qiagen DNeasy Blood Extraction Kit was used to extract genomic DNA from the blood cell samples. Here is what the overall study found, with its caveats: A later genetic analysis reported fewer N-insertions in productive TCRs among donors in an Asian-associated ancestry cluster than the roughly 700-donor mean. Broadly in line with IMGT annotations, most TCR beta V segments showed up in productive rearrangements about 90% or about 30% of the time in an earlier analysis of 450 to 750 of the donors. Most TCR sequences were seen in very few donors, while some public TCRs were found in many individuals. The presence/absence analyses assumed that sequencing depth was roughly uniform across donors, and that assumption may not be true. For the cohort, immune exposure information was limited to CMV serostatus. The 87-base-pair reads could not distinguish some IMGT-functional V segments, including TRBV6-2 and TRBV6-3, so those segments were excluded. The study gave a list of under 200 TCR beta chains associated with cytomegalovirus. According to the authors, the approach could potentially be generalized to other disease states and immunological phenotypes. In a later analysis, over 15,000 TCR beta sequences were associated with specific HLA alleles at a false discovery rate of 0.05. Linkage disequilibrium might explain the correlated functional status among segregating V segments, but an unknown experimental factor could not be excluded. The classifier was reported to diagnose cytomegalovirus status with high specificity and sensitivity in both the original cohort and the validation cohort. According to a later analysis, parvovirus B19, influenza, CMV and Epstein-Barr virus appeared linked to several top co-occurrence clusters. A later analysis found that most CMV-associated TCR beta chains appeared HLA-restricted, with HLA associations seemingly driven largely by CMV exposure. In vitro tests confirmed that three of the cytomegalovirus-associated TCR beta chains recognize cytomegalovirus antigens. In a later analysis, HLA-associated TCR beta chains showed more clonal expansion and lower generation probabilities than non-associated chains that were equally common. A group of highly shared sequence variants was considered likely to be a technical artifact of the sequencing pipeline. Some 15 rarely observed V segments, including chromosome 9 orphons, were excluded from the earlier analysis of about 600 of the donors because counts were too low. Because HLA typing was missing for some donors at each locus, association tests included only the typed subset. V-gene and J-gene trimming of TCR beta chains was associated with a missense DCLRE1C variant in a later genetic analysis, and the association was replicated in an independent cohort. According to a later analysis, TCR association rates differed among HLA loci, with DRB1 alleles showing the most associated TCRs and HLA-C alleles showing the fewest. The cohort was sequenced for TCR beta chains only, and without alpha or paired-chain data the features that could be detected were limited. A further reported finding was that TCR beta sequences accurately predicted the HLA-A and HLA-B alleles for most subjects in the first cohort. Strong co-occurrence of HLA alleles, especially DR and DQ, made assigning TCR associations to individual alleles difficult.

CDR1 and CDR2 (WNHNN, SYGVQD) derive from the germline V gene (reference sequence). The CDR3 holds 16 amino acids from the cysteine to the phenylalanine. The DNA shown is the 48-base CDR3, in frame from base 1. Deletion took 0 bases off V and 1 base off J, with a span of 11 bases between the germline ends. The V gene is TRBV10-1 and the J gene is TRBJ2-3; the D gene is possibly TRBD1, with 5 bases matching. The receptor comes from a woman aged 45-60 years in good health and CMV-seropositive. Sequenced: PBMCs. CDR3 loop: CASSESQGSGTDTQYF. The base sequence is TGCGCCAGCAGTGAGTCGCAGGGTTCGGGCACAGATACGCAGTATTTT.